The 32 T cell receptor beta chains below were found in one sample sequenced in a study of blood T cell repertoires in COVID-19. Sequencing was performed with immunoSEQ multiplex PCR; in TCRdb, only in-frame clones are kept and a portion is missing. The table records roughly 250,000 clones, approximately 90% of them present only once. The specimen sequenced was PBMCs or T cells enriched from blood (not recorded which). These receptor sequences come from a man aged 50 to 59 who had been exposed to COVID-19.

For the CDR3, the DNA is TGTGCCAGCAGCTCCGGGACCTACGAGCAGTACTTC. Its protein is CASSSGTYEQYF. The J gene is TRBJ2-7, the V gene TRBV27; perhaps TRBD2 as D (5 bases). Germline V CDR1 and CDR2: MNHEY, SMNVEV (reference sequence). This CDR3 has 12 amino acids. V was clipped by 6 bases and J by 2 bases, with 8 bases between them.

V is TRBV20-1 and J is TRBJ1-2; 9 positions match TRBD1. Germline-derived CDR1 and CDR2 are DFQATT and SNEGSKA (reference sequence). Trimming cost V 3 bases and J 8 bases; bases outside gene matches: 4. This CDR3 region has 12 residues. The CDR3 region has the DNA TGCAGTGCTAGTAGACAGGGGGTAGGCTACACCTTC. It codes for CSASRQGVGYTF.

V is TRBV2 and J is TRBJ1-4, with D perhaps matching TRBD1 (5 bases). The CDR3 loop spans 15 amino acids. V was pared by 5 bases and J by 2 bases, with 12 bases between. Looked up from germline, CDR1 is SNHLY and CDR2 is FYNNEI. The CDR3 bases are TGTGCCAGCAGTTCCCTTCGGGGGACTAATGAAAAACTGTTTTTT. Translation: CASSSLRGTNEKLFF.

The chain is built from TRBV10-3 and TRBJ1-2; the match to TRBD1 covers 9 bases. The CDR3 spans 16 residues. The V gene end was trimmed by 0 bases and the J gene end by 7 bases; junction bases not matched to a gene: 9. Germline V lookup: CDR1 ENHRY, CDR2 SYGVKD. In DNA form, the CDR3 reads TGTGCCATCAGTGAGTCGCCCGGGACAGGGCTTCCTGGCTACACCTTC. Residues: CAISESPGTGLPGYTF.

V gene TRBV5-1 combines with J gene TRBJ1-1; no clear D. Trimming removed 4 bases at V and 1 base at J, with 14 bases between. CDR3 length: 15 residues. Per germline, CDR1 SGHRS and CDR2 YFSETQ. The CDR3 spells CASSLVLRGNTEAFF. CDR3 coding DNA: TGCGCCAGCAGCCTGGTCCTCAGAGGGAACACTGAAGCTTTCTTT.

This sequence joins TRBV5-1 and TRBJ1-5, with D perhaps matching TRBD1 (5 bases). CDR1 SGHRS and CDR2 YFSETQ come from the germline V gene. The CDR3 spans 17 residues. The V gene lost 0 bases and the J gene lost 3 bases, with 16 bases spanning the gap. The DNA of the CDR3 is TGCGCCAGCAGCTTGGGGGGCCCCAGTTTTGACAATCAGCCCCAGCATTTT. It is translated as CASSLGGPSFDNQPQHF.

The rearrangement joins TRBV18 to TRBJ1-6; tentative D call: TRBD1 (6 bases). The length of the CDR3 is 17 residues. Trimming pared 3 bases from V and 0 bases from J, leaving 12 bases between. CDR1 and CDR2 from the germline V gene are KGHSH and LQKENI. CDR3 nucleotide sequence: TGTGCCAGCTCACCGGGACATTGGAGCTCCTATAATTCACCCCTCCACTTT. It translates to CASSPGHWSSYNSPLHF.

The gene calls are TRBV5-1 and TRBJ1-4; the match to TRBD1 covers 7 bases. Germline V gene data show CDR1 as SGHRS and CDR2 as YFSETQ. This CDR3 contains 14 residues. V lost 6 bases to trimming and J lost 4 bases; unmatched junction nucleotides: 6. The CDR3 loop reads CASTRQGFNEKLFF. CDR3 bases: TGCGCCAGCACCAGACAGGGCTTTAATGAAAAACTGTTTTTT.

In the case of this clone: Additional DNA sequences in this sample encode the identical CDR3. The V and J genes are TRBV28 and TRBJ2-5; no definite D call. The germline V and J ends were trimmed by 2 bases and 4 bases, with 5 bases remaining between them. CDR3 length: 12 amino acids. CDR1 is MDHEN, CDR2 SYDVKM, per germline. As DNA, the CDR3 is TGTGCCAGCAGTTTAAGCCGAGAGACCCAGTACTTC. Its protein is CASSLSRETQYF.

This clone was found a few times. In DNA, the CDR3 is TGTGCCAGCAGCCATAGCGGGAGTGGCTACGAGCAGTACGTC. It codes for CASSHSGSGYEQYV. The V and J genes are TRBV3-1 (or the pseudogene TRBV3-2) and TRBJ2-7, with 9 bases fitting TRBD2. Trimming cost V 3 bases and J 3 bases; bases outside gene matches: 3. The CDR3 is 14 amino acids. Germline V gives CDR1 LGHDT, CDR2 YNNKEL (reference sequence).

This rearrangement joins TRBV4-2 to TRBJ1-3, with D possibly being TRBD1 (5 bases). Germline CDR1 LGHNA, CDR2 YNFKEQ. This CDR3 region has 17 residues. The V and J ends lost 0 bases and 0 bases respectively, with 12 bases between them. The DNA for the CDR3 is TGTGCCAGCAGCCAAGAATCGACAGTGCACTCTGGAAACACCATATATTTT. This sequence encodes CASSQESTVHSGNTIYF.

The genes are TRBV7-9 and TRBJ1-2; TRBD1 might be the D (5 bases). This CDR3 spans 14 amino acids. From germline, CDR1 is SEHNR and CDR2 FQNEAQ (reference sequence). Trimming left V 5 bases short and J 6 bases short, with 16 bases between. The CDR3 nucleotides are TGTGCCAGCAGCCCATCGGGGGAGGGTCATGGCTACACCTTC. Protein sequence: CASSPSGEGHGYTF.

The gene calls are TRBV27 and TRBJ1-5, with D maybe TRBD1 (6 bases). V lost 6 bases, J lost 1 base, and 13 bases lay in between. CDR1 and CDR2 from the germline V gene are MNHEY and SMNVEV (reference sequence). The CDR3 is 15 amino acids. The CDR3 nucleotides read TGTGCCAGCAGCCCGGACAGCAGGAGCAATCAGCCCCAGCATTTT. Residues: CASSPDSRSNQPQHF.

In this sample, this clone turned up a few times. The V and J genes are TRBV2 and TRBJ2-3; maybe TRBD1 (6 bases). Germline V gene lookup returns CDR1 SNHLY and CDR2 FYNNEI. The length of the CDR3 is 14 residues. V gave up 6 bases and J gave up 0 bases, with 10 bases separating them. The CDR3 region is CASRITGSTDTQYF. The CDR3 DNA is TGTGCCAGCAGAATAACAGGGAGCACAGATACGCAGTATTTT.

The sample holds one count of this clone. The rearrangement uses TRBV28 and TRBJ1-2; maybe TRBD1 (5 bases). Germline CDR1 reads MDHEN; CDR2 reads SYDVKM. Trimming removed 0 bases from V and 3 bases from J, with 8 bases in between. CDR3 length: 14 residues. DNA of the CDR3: TGTGCCAGCAGTTTATGGGAGGGGTACTATGGCTACACCTTC. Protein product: CASSLWEGYYGYTF.

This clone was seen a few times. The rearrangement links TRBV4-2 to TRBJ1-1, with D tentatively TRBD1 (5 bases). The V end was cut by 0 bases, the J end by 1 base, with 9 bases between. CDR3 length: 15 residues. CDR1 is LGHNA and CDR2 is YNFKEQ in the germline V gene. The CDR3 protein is CASSQDRQPNTEAFF. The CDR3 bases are TGTGCCAGCAGCCAAGATAGACAGCCGAACACTGAAGCTTTCTTT.

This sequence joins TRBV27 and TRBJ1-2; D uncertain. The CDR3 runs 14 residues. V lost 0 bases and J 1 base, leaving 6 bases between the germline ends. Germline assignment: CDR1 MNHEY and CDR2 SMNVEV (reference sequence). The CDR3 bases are TGTGCCAGCAGTTTATCGAGAAATAACTATGGCTACACCTTC. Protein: CASSLSRNNYGYTF.

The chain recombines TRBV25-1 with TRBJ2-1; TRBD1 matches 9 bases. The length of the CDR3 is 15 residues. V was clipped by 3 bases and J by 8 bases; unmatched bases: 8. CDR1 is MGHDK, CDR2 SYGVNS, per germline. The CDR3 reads CASSDLRTGVDEQFF. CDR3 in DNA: TGTGCCAGCAGTGACCTACGGACAGGGGTGGATGAGCAGTTCTTC.

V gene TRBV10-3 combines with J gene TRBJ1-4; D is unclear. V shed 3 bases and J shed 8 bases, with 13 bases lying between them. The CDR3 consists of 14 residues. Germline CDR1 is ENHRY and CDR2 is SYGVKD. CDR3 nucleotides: TGTGCCATCAGTGAATCCGGGTTGCCGGAAAAACTGTTTTTT. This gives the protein CAISESGLPEKLFF.

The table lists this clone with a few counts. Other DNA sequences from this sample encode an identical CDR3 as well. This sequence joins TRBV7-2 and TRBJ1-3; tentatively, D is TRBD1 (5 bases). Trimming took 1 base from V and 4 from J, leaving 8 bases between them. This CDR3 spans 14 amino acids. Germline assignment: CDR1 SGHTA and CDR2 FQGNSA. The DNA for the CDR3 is TGTGCCAGCAGCTTAGGGGGGAGGGGAAACACCATATATTTT. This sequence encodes CASSLGGRGNTIYF.

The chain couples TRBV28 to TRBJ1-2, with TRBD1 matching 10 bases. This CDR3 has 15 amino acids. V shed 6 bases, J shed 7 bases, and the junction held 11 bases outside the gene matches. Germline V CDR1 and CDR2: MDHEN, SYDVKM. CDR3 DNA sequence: TGTGCCAGCAGGTCTCCGGGACAGGGGTTGAGTGGCTACACCTTC. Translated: CASRSPGQGLSGYTF.

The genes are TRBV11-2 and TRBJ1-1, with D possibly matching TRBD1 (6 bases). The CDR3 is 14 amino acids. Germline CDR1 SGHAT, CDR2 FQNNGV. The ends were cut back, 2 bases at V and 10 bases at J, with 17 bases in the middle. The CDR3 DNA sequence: TGTGCCAGCAGCTTAACGGGGGGTTTAGGGGGAGCTTTCTTT. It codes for CASSLTGGLGGAFF.

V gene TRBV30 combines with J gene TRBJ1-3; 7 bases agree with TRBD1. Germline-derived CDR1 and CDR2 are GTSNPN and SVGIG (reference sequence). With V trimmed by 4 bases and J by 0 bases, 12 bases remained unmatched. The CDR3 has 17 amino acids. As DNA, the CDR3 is TGTGCCTGGAATAGGGACAGAGTAACTACCTCTGGAAACACCATATATTTT. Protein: CAWNRDRVTTSGNTIYF.

CDR3 DNA: TGTGCCAGCTCACCGTCCGCTCCCAGGGGGCATACTGAAGCTTTCTTT. Amino acid sequence: CASSPSAPRGHTEAFF. The chain is built from TRBV18 and TRBJ1-1; TRBD1 matches at 8 bases. V dropped 3 bases and J dropped 5; count of bases not matched to a gene: 11. The CDR3 extends over 16 amino acids. Germline V gives CDR1 KGHSH, CDR2 LQKENI.

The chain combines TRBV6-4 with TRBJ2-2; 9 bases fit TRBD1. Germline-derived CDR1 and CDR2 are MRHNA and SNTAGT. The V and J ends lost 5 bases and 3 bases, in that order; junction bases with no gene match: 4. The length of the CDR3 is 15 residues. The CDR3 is CASSLRTGDTGELFF. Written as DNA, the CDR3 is TGTGCCAGCAGTTTACGGACAGGGGACACCGGGGAGCTGTTTTTT.

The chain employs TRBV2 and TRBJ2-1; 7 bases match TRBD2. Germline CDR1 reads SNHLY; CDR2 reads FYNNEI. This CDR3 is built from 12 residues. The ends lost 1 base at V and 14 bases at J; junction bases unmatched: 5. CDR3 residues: CASSEGLAAKFF. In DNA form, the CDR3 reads TGTGCCAGCAGTGAAGGGCTAGCGGCGAAGTTCTTC.

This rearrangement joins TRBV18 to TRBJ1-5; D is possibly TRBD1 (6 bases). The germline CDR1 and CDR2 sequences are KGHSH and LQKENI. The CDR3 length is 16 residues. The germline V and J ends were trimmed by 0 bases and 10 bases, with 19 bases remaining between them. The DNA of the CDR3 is TGTGCCAGCTCACCACCGGCAGAGGGGGGGGTGGGCCCCCAGCATTTT. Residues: CASSPPAEGGVGPQHF.

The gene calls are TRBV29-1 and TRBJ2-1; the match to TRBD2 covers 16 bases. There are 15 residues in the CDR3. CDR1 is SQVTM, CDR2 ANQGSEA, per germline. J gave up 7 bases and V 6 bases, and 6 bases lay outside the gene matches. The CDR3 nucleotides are TGCAGCGTGGGGACTAGCGGGGGGGCCCAAAATGAGCAGTTCTTC. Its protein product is CSVGTSGGAQNEQFF.

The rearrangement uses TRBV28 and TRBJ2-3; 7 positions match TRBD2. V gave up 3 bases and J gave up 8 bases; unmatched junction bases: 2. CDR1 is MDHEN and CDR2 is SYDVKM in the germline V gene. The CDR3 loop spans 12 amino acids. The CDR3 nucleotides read TGTGCCAGCAGTTTTTCGGGAGGTACGCAGTATTTT. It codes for CASSFSGGTQYF. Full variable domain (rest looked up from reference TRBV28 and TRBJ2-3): DVKVTQSSRYLVKRTGEKVFLECVQDMDHENMFWYRQDPGLGLRLIYFSYDVKMKEKGDIPEGYSVSREKKERFSLILESASTNQTSMYLCASSFSGGTQYFGPGTRLTVL.

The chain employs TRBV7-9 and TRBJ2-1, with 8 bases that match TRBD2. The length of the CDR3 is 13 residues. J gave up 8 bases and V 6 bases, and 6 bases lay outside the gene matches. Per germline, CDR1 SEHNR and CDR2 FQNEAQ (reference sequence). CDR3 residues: CASSKQRGYEQFF. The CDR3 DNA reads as TGTGCCAGCAGTAAACAGCGGGGGTATGAGCAGTTCTTC.

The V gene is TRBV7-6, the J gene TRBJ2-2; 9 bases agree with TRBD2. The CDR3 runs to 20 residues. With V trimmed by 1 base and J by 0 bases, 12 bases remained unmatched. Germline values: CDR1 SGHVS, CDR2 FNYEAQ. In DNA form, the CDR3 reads TGTGCCAGCAGCTTAGAAGGTAGCGGGGGAAACTTTGCGAACACCGGGGAGCTGTTTTTT. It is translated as CASSLEGSGGNFANTGELFF. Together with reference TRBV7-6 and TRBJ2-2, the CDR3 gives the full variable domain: GAGVSQSPRYKVTKRGQDVALRCDPISGHVSLYWYRQALGQGPEFLTYFNYEAQQDKSGLPNDRFSAERPEGSISTLTIQRTEQRDSAMYRCASSLEGSGGNFANTGELFFGEGSRLTVL.

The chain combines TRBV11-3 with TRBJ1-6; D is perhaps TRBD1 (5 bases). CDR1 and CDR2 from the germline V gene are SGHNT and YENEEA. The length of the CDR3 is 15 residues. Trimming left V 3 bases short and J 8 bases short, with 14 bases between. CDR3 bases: TGTGCCAGCAGCTTCGACAGCCGGATGGATTCACCCCTCCACTTT. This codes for CASSFDSRMDSPLHF.